The rows below give T cell receptor beta chains drawn from one sample of a study of cytomegalovirus exposure and HLA in healthy donors. Libraries were prepared by immunoSEQ multiplex PCR; TCRdb keeps only in-frame clonotypes and omits some of them. The profile covers 150,000 to 200,000 clones, with 65% to 90% appearing a single time and around 2% taken by the ten largest. Sequencing was done on a sample of PBMCs. These receptor sequences come from a human donor in good health. Both conserved end residues are trimmed from each CDR3.

>TRBJ1-6|TRBV7-2
ASSHRVNDYNSPLH
>TRBJ2-6|TRBV19
ASSIGEGSGANVLT
>TRBJ1-5|TRBV7-9
SSSLEEGAGSNQPQH
>TRBJ2-1|TRBV13
ASSFGAHEQF
>TRBJ2-5|TRBV7-9
ASSLRLADREETQY
>TRBJ2-7|TRBV2
ASRTSGGGPDEQY
>TRBJ2-7|TRBV7-2
ASSPGWQREEQY
>TRBJ2-7|TRBV14
ASSEYPGLFPREQY
>TRBJ2-5|TRBV9
ASSETGVYETQY
>TRBJ2-3|TRBV5-1
ASSLGSSGVVDTQY
>TRBJ1-5|TRBV19
ASSWRDQPQH
>TRBJ2-2|TRBV6-6
ASSYFDTNTGELF
>TRBJ1-2|TRBV27
ASRAGTGVGYT
>TRBJ1-1|TRBV5-1
ASSLATVNTEAF
>TRBJ2-5|TRBV7-8
ASSLASGQQETQY
>TRBJ1-2|TRBV19
ASREGVGYGYT
>TRBJ1-2|TRBV29-1
SVASDRLQLGYT
>TRBJ2-7|TRBV5-1
ASSLGTGQYYEQY
>TRBJ1-2|TRBV19
ASSRDSVRYGYT
>TRBJ2-1|TRBV27
ASSLTGQLYNEQF
>TRBJ2-4|TRBV19
ASSLKQGVANIQY
>TRBJ2-1|TRBV2
ANTRSGDEQF
>TRBJ1-4|TRBV19
ASSPQGQANSATNEKLF
>TRBJ2-1|TRBV5-4
ASNLFLAGDDEQF
>TRBJ1-4|TRBV4-3
ASSQERTVTNEKLF
>TRBJ1-5|TRBV4-2
ASSEGGGNQPQH
>TRBJ2-2|TRBV9
ASSAPLAGDTGELF
>TRBJ2-3|TRBV7-2
ASSLPSGGTDTQY
>TRBJ1-5|TRBV18
ASSPAGELNQPQH
>TRBJ2-7|TRBV27
ASSLWSGGPSYEQY
>TRBJ1-1|TRBV11-2
ASSPRSDSSNTEAF
>TRBJ2-7|TRBV9
ASSVGQGSGYEQY